The 15 T cell receptor beta chains below come from one sample, sequenced in a study of blood T cell repertoires in COVID-19. The repertoire was sequenced with immunoSEQ multiplex PCR; TCRdb's copy has only in-frame clones and lacks some. The table includes over 250,000 clones, around nine tenths detected once. The sequencing sample was made of PBMCs or T cells enriched from blood (not recorded which). Receptors originate from a man aged 40-49 years who had recovered from COVID-19.

Of note for this clone: Other DNA sequences from this sample encode an identical CDR3 as well. V usage is TRBV7-9 and J usage is TRBJ2-7; no reliable D call. The V end was cut by 4 bases, the J end by 0 bases, with 4 bases between. Germline loops: CDR1 SEHNR, CDR2 FQNEAQ (reference sequence). The CDR3 is 12 residues long. The CDR3 region is CASSSLSYEQYF. DNA of the CDR3: TGTGCCAGCAGCTCCCTCTCCTACGAGCAGTACTTC.

The CDR3 nucleotides are TGTGCCAGTATGACCCTTGGAGACAGGCAAAAACTGTTTTTT. The encoded protein is CASMTLGDRQKLFF. This chain connects TRBV19 to TRBJ1-4, with D tentatively TRBD1 (6 bases). The V gene lost 7 bases and the J gene lost 9 bases, with 18 bases spanning the gap. The CDR3 spans 14 residues. The V gene's germline CDR1 is LNHDA and CDR2 SQIVND (reference sequence).

The rearrangement links TRBV4-3 to TRBJ1-2, with 9 bases fitting TRBD1. From germline, CDR1 is LGHNA and CDR2 YSLEER. There are 15 residues in the CDR3. Unmatched junction bases numbered 3, after V lost 0 bases and J lost 4 bases. CDR3: CASSQDRQGGYGYTF. CDR3 bases: TGCGCCAGCAGCCAAGATAGACAGGGGGGCTATGGCTACACCTTC.

The chain combines TRBV6-2 or TRBV6-3 with TRBJ2-7; the match to TRBD2 covers 13 bases. The V segment lost 4 bases and the J segment 4 bases; nucleotides outside the gene matches: 4. The V gene's germline CDR1 is MNHEY and CDR2 SVGEGT. The CDR3 runs to 15 residues. The chain's CDR3 is CASSSGLAGVYEQYF. CDR3 nucleotide sequence: TGTGCCAGCAGTTCCGGACTAGCGGGAGTTTACGAGCAGTACTTC.

The genes are TRBV7-2 and TRBJ2-7; D remains unclear. Trimming removed 3 bases at V and 6 bases at J, with 12 bases between. Germline CDR1 SGHTA, CDR2 FQGNSA. The CDR3 runs 13 residues. In nucleotides, the CDR3 is TGTGCCAGCAGCTTTGCCCCTGGTAGCGAGCAGTACTTC. This codes for CASSFAPGSEQYF. Full variable domain (missing parts from reference TRBV7-2 and TRBJ2-7): GAGVSQSPSNKVTEKGKDVELRCDPISGHTALYWYRQSLGQGLEFLIYFQGNSAPDKSGLPSDRFSAERTGGSVSTLTIQRTQQEDSAVYLCASSFAPGSEQYFGPGTRLTVT.

The V and J genes are TRBV10-1 and TRBJ2-1; D perhaps matches TRBD2 (6 bases). Trimming removed 6 bases at V and 0 bases at J, with 12 bases between. CDR3 length: 15 residues. Germline V CDR1 and CDR2: WNHNN, SYGVQD (reference sequence). This CDR3 is CASSDMTSSYNEQFF. Here the CDR3 DNA reads TGCGCCAGCAGCGATATGACTAGCTCCTACAATGAGCAGTTCTTC.

The chain employs TRBV27 and TRBJ1-2, with no clear D. CDR1 and CDR2 (germline): MNHEY, SMNVEV (reference sequence). The length of the CDR3 is 15 residues. V was trimmed by 4 bases and J by 4 bases, leaving 16 bases between them. The CDR3 DNA reads as TGTGCCAGCAGTTCCTTCGTCCGGGGTCTCTATGGCTACACCTTC. Amino acid sequence: CASSSFVRGLYGYTF.

The chain uses TRBV6-6 and TRBJ2-7; TRBD2 aligns across 10 bases. The CDR3 loop spans 16 amino acids. The V segment lost 4 bases and the J segment 0 bases; nucleotides outside the gene matches: 6. In germline, CDR1 is MNHNY, CDR2 SVGAGI (reference sequence). The CDR3 is CASSLAGGPLSYEQYF. The CDR3 nucleotides read TGTGCCAGCAGTTTAGCGGGAGGTCCCCTCTCCTACGAGCAGTACTTC.

This chain uses TRBV11-3 with TRBJ1-2; D perhaps matches TRBD1 (6 bases). V was cut by 1 base and J by 1 base, with 13 bases left in between. The CDR3 contains 16 residues. Per germline, CDR1 SGHNT and CDR2 YENEEA. The DNA for the CDR3 is TGTGCCAGCAGCTTAGGTCAGGGGACCGGTAACTATGGCTACACCTTC. Protein: CASSLGQGTGNYGYTF.

V is TRBV3-1 (or the pseudogene TRBV3-2) and J is TRBJ1-3; 7 bases map to TRBD1. V shed 4 bases, J shed 0 bases, and the junction held 15 bases outside the gene matches. From germline, CDR1 is LGHDT and CDR2 YNNKEL (reference sequence). The CDR3 extends over 19 amino acids. The CDR3 sequence: CASSPGAIQGLVSGNTIYF. DNA for the CDR3: TGTGCCAGCAGCCCCGGGGCGATACAGGGGCTAGTCTCTGGAAACACCATATATTTT.

The J gene is TRBJ1-5, the V gene TRBV10-3; no clear D gene. CDR3 length equals 10 residues. Germline V gene data show CDR1 as ENHRY and CDR2 as SYGVKD. V was trimmed by 11 bases and J by 5 bases, leaving 7 bases between them. DNA for the CDR3: TGTGCCGCAGGCGATCAGCCCCAGCATTTT. It codes for CAAGDQPQHF.

The count of this clone is one. This chain connects TRBV7-3 to TRBJ2-2; no definite D call. Germline V CDR1 and CDR2: SGHTA, FQGTGA. The V end was cut by 1 base, the J end by 6 bases, with 9 bases between. The CDR3 length is 14 residues. The CDR3 nucleotides are TGTGCCAGCAGCTTAATGTCAGGTTCCGGGGAGCTGTTTTTT. As protein: CASSLMSGSGELFF.

This rearrangement joins TRBV9 to TRBJ2-1; no clear D gene. The ends were cut back, 2 bases at V and 0 bases at J, with 6 bases in the middle. Looked up from germline, CDR1 is SGDLS and CDR2 is YYNGEE. This CDR3 region has 14 residues. The CDR3 DNA reads as TGTGCCAGCAGCGTGGAGTACTCCTACAATGAGCAGTTCTTC. It translates to CASSVEYSYNEQFF.

This rearrangement joins TRBV28 to TRBJ2-1, with 7 bases matching TRBD2. The CDR3 has 17 residues. CDR1 MDHEN and CDR2 SYDVKM come from the germline V gene. The J segment lost 10 bases and the V segment lost 4 bases, leaving 19 bases of the junction unmatched. The CDR3 DNA reads as TGTGCCAGCAGTTCAAAGTCCCGGGAGGCCGTCTTCGAGGAGCAGTTCTTC. As protein: CASSSKSREAVFEEQFF.

The chain links TRBV3-1 (or the pseudogene TRBV3-2) to TRBJ2-1; D is unresolved. Germline CDR1 reads LGHDT; CDR2 reads YNNKEL (reference sequence). This CDR3 region has 15 residues. The V gene lost 3 bases and the J gene lost 0 bases, with 9 bases spanning the gap. CDR3 coding DNA: TGTGCCAGCAGCCATCTACGTAACTCCTACAATGAGCAGTTCTTC. Protein sequence: CASSHLRNSYNEQFF.